This passage covers 14 T cell receptor beta chains from one sample sequenced in a study of T cell clones after liver transplantation. Sequencing used immunoSEQ multiplex PCR; TCRdb keeps in-frame clones, though not all of them. The table records some 40,000 clones, roughly 84% of them present only once. Sequencing used CD4+ T cells from blood, obtained 24 months after liver transplant. The receptors were sampled from a human patient who received a liver transplant. Part of the T cell pool may stem from the graft donor.

The chain has TRBV14 and TRBJ1-1; 9 nucleotides agree with TRBD1. This CDR3 contains 15 residues. Per the germline V gene, CDR1 is SGHDN and CDR2 is FVKESK. Trimming at V came to 5 bases and at J to 1 base, leaving 5 bases not matched to a gene. Written as DNA, the CDR3 is TGTGCCAGCAGCAATCTGGACAGGGGGAACACTGAAGCTTTCTTT. Its translation: CASSNLDRGNTEAFF. Based on the CDR3 plus reference TRBV14 and TRBJ1-1, the full variable domain is EAGVTQFPSHSVIEKGQTVTLRCDPISGHDNLYWYRRVMGKEIKFLLHFVKESKQDESGMPNNRFLAERTGGTYSTLKVQPAELEDSGVYFCASSNLDRGNTEAFFGQGTRLTVV.

This chain connects TRBV5-1 to TRBJ2-1, with 12 bases aligning to TRBD2. V gave up 4 bases and J gave up 6 bases; unmatched junction bases: 2. The length of the CDR3 is 14 residues. CDR1 and CDR2 from the germline V gene are SGHRS and YFSETQ. The CDR3 nucleotides are TGCGCCAGCAGCCTGACTAGCGGGAGCAATGAGCAGTTCTTC. Its protein is CASSLTSGSNEQFF.

V usage is TRBV25-1 and J usage is TRBJ1-6; TRBD1 matches at 8 bases. The CDR3 contains 16 residues. J gave up 10 bases and V 4 bases, and 12 bases lay outside the gene matches. Per germline, CDR1 MGHDK and CDR2 SYGVNS. DNA for the CDR3: TGTGCCAGCAGTGTTGGGTCCAGGGGGCTTCGGTCACCCCTCCACTTT. Its protein product is CASSVGSRGLRSPLHF.

This chain joins TRBV6-1 and TRBJ2-5; 7 nucleotides align to TRBD1. Germline values: CDR1 MNHNS, CDR2 SASEGT. This CDR3 comprises 14 residues. The V gene end was trimmed by 0 bases and the J gene end by 11 bases; junction bases not matched to a gene: 9. CDR3 loop: CASSEAGQLYGQYF. The CDR3 DNA follows: TGTGCCAGCAGTGAAGCGGGACAGCTCTACGGGCAGTACTTC.

The gene calls are TRBV6-6 and TRBJ1-5, with 11 bases identical to TRBD1. This CDR3 has 15 amino acids. Germline V gene lookup returns CDR1 MNHNY and CDR2 SVGAGI (reference sequence). The junction had 12 bases not matched to a gene; V was cut back by 6 bases and J by 11 bases. The CDR3 nucleotides are TGTGCCAGCAGGGGACAGGGGGTCGGATCGGGGGCCCAGCATTTT. Protein product: CASRGQGVGSGAQHF.

J is TRBJ2-2 and V is TRBV7-2; 11 nucleotides line up with TRBD2. Germline V gene lookup returns CDR1 SGHTA and CDR2 FQGNSA. CDR3 length: 16 amino acids. With V trimmed by 5 bases and J by 5 bases, 7 bases remained unmatched. The CDR3 loop is CASSPRLAGLTGELFF. The CDR3 region has the DNA TGTGCCAGCAGCCCCAGACTAGCGGGACTAACCGGGGAGCTGTTTTTT.

The chain employs TRBV7-6 and TRBJ2-2; no clear D gene. The V gene's germline CDR1 is SGHVS and CDR2 FNYEAQ. The V end lost 7 bases, the J end lost 1 base, and 13 bases lay between the germline ends. CDR3 length: 15 amino acids. In DNA, the CDR3 is TGTGCCAGCAACTCAAACCCTTTGAACACCGGGGAGCTGTTTTTT. Residues: CASNSNPLNTGELFF.

This clone has only a few counts. This chain links TRBV9 with TRBJ1-1, with unresolved D. With 7 bases removed from V and 1 base from J, the gap between germline ends came to 11 bases. Per the germline V gene, CDR1 is SGDLS and CDR2 is YYNGEE. CDR3 length: 13 residues. CDR3 in amino acids: CASGTDPNTEAFF. CDR3 coding DNA: TGTGCCAGCGGAACAGACCCGAACACTGAAGCTTTCTTT. The variable domain in full, completed from reference TRBV9 and TRBJ1-1, reads DSGVTQTPKHLITATGQRVTLRCSPRSGDLSVYWYQQSLDQGLQFLIQYYNGEERAKGNILERFSAQQFPDLHSELNLSSLELGDSALYFCASGTDPNTEAFFGQGTRLTVV.

The rearrangement uses TRBV18 and TRBJ2-3; D is unclear. Trimming stripped 10 bases from V and 1 base from J, with 9 bases between. In germline, CDR1 is KGHSH, CDR2 LQKENI. The CDR3 is 12 residues long. CDR3 sequence (DNA): TGTGCCACGAGGCAGGGCACAGATACGCAGTATTTT. Translated: CATRQGTDTQYF.

This clone was observed a few times. The V gene is TRBV29-1, the J gene TRBJ1-2; no firm D call. Germline V gene sequence: CDR1 SQVTM, CDR2 ANQGSEA. Trimming shortened V by 3 bases and J by 7 bases, and 3 bases separated the two germline ends. The CDR3 has 9 residues. The CDR3: CSVDLGYTF. CDR3 DNA sequence: TGCAGCGTTGACCTTGGCTACACCTTC.

This clone came up once. V is TRBV28 and J is TRBJ2-7, with D tentatively TRBD1 (5 bases). Germline lookup yields CDR1 MDHEN and CDR2 SYDVKM. The V end was cut by 6 bases, the J end by 2 bases, with 8 bases between. The length of the CDR3 is 12 residues. The CDR3 spells CASSFRAYEQYF. CDR3 DNA: TGTGCCAGCAGCTTCAGGGCCTACGAGCAGTACTTC.

The chain recombines TRBV7-7 with TRBJ2-1, with D possibly being TRBD1 (7 bases). Trimming took 2 bases from V and 6 from J, leaving 20 bases between them. Germline V gene sequence: CDR1 SSHAT, CDR2 FNYEAQ (reference sequence). The CDR3 length is 17 residues. The CDR3 coding sequence is TGTGCCAGCAGCTTACTCCCTCCGAGACAGGGAGGCAATGAGCAGTTCTTC. It specifies CASSLLPPRQGGNEQFF.

V and J are TRBV5-6 and TRBJ2-1, with D unresolved. The CDR3 covers 13 residues. Germline CDR1 SGHDT, CDR2 YYEEEE. Between the trimmed V and J ends, which lost 2 bases and 4 bases, there was a span of 7 bases. The DNA for the CDR3 is TGTGCCAGCAGCTTAGTTTGGTACAATGAGCAGTTCTTC. It codes for CASSLVWYNEQFF.

The V gene is TRBV7-2, the J gene TRBJ1-6, with D uncertain. The ends were cut back, 3 bases at V and 14 bases at J, with 8 bases in the middle. The CDR3 runs 11 residues. Germline V CDR1 and CDR2: SGHTA, FQGNSA. As DNA, the CDR3 is TGTGCCAGCAGCTTTTCCGGGGCCCTCCACTTT. Translating it yields CASSFSGALHF. Looking up the rest from reference TRBV7-2 and TRBJ1-6 gives the full variable domain: GAGVSQSPSNKVTEKGKDVELRCDPISGHTALYWYRQSLGQGLEFLIYFQGNSAPDKSGLPSDRFSAERTGGSVSTLTIQRTQQEDSAVYLCASSFSGALHFGNGTRLTVT.